This T cell receptor (beta chain) was sequenced for a study of identifying expanded T cells in peripheral blood. Study-wide results and limits: Across healthy donors, higher total template counts meant significantly greater approximately two-week count variance.

During the collection period, no donor immune events like infections were recorded. Germline loops: CDR1 SGHTA, CDR2 FQGNSA. Trimming removed 2 bases at V and 0 bases at J, with 8 bases between. The CDR3 runs to 15 residues. Concerning this clone: No antigen is known for it.

The method was immunoSEQ multiplex PCR; TCRdb's version includes in-frame clones alone and lacks a portion of them. This sample yields approximately 110,000 clones, of which about 87% are seen a single time; about 7.7% belongs to the top ten. The V gene is TRBV7-2, the J gene TRBJ1-5; D may be TRBD1 (6 bases). This TCR was sampled from a person aged 18 to 70 in good health. Sequencing input: blood. The CDR3 nucleotides are TGTGCCAGCAGCTTAACCAGGGGTAGCAATCAGCCCCAGCATTTT. This codes for CASSLTRGSNQPQHF.